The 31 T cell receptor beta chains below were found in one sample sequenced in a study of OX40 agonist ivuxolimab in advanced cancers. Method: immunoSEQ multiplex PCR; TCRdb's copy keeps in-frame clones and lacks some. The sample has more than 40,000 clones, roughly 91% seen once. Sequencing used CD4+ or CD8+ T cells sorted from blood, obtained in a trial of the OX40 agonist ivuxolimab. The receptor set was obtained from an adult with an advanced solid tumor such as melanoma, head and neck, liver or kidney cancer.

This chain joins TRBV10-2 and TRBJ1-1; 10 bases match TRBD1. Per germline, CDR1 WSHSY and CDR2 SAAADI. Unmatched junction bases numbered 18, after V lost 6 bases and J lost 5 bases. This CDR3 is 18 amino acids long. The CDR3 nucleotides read TGCGCCAGCAGAAACACCGGGACAGGGGAAGGATGGAGGACTGAAGCTTTCTTT. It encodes CASRNTGTGEGWRTEAFF.

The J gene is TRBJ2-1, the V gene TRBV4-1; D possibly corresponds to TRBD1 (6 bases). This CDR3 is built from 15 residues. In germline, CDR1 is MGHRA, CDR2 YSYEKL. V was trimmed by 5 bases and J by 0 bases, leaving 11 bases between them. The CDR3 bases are TGCGCCAGCAGCAACAGGGTAAGCTCCTACAATGAGCAGTTCTTC. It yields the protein CASSNRVSSYNEQFF.

The CDR3 here is CASSRRGRSIDQPQHF. DNA of the CDR3: TGTGCCAGCAGCCGGAGAGGCCGATCGATTGATCAGCCCCAGCATTTT. The gene calls are TRBV5-8 and TRBJ1-5, with unresolved D. CDR3 length: 16 amino acids. Trimming pared 4 bases from V and 5 bases from J, leaving 19 bases between. CDR1 and CDR2 (germline): SGHTS, YDEGEE.

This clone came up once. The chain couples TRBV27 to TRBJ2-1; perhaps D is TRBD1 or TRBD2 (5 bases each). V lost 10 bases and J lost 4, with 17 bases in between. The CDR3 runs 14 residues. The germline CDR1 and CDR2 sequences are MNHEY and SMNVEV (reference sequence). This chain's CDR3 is CATGRSGGYNEQFF. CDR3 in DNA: TGTGCCACGGGACGGTCCGGCGGGTACAATGAGCAGTTCTTC.

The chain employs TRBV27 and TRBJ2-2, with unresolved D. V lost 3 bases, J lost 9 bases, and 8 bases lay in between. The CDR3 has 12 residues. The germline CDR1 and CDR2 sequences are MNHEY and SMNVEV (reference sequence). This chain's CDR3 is CASSFPGRELFF. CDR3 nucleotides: TGTGCCAGCAGTTTTCCCGGGCGGGAGCTGTTTTTT.

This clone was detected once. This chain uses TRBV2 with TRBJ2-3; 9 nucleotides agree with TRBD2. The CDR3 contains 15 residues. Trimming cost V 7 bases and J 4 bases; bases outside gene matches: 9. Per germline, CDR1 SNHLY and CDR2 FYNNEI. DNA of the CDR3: TGTGCCAGCACCATGGGCGGGGGGGCGGCAGATACGCAGTATTTT. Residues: CASTMGGGAADTQYF.

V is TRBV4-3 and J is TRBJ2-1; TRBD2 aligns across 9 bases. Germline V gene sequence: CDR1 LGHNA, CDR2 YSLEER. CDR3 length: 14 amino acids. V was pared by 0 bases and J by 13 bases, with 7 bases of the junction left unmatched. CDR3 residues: CASSQETAGGDQFF. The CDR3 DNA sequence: TGCGCCAGCAGCCAAGAAACGGCGGGGGGGGACCAGTTCTTC.

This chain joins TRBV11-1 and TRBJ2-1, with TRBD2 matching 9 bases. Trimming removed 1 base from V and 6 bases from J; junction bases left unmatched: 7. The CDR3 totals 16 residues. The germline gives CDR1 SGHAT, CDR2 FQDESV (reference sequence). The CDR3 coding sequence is TGTGCCAGCAGCTTAGGCGGGGGGGCCTCTTTCAATGAGCAGTTCTTC. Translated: CASSLGGGASFNEQFF. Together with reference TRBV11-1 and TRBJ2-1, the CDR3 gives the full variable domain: EAEVAQSPRYKITEKSQAVAFWCDPISGHATLYWYRQILGQGPELLVQFQDESVVDDSQLPKDRFSAERLKGVDSTLKIQPAELGDSAMYLCASSLGGGASFNEQFFGPGTRLTVL.

CDR3 in DNA: TGTGCCAGCAGCTTTTTCAGGGGGCTGGAAACTGAAGCTTTCTTT. Encoded protein: CASSFFRGLETEAFF. The V call is TRBV7-6, the J call TRBJ1-1, with 8 bases identical to TRBD1. Germline CDR1 and CDR2: SGHVS and FNYEAQ. The CDR3 totals 15 residues. The V gene end was trimmed by 3 bases and the J gene end by 5 bases; junction bases not matched to a gene: 8.

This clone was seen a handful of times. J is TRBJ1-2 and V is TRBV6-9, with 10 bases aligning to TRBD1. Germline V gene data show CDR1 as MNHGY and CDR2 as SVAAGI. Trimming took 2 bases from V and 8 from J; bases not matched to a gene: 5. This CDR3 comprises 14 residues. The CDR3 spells CASSYLDRGWGYTF. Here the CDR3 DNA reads TGTGCCAGCAGTTATCTGGACAGGGGGTGGGGCTACACCTTC.

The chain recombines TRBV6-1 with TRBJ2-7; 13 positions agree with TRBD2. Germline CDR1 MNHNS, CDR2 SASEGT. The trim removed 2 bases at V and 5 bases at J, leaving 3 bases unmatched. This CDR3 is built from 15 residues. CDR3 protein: CASSEWTSGRDEQYF. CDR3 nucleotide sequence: TGTGCCAGCAGTGAATGGACTAGCGGGAGAGACGAGCAGTACTTC.

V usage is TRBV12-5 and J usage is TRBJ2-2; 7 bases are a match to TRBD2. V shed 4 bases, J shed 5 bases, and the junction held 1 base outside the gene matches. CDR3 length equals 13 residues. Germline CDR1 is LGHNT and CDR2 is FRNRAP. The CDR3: CASGWGGTGELFF. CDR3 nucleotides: TGTGCTAGTGGTTGGGGGGGAACCGGGGAGCTGTTTTTT.

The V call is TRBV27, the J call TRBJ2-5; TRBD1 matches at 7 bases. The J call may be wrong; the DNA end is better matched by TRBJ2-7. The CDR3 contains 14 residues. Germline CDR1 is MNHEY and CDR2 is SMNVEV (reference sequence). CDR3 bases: TGTGCCAGCAGTTACCGGGACAGTCCCTACGAGCAGTACTTC. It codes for CASSYRDSPYEQYF.

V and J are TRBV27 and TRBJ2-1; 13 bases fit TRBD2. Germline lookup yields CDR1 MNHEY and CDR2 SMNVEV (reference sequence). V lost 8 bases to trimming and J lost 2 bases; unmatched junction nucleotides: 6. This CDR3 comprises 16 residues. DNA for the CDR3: TGTGCCAGCGGGACTAGCGGGAACTCAACCTACAATGAGCAGTTCTTC. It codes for CASGTSGNSTYNEQFF.

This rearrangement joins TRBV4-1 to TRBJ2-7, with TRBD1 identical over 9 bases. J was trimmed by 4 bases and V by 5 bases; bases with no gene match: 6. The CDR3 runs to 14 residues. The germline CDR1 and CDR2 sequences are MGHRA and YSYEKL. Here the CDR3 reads CASSDRDRVYEQYF. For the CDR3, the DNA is TGCGCCAGCAGCGACCGGGACAGGGTATACGAGCAGTACTTC.

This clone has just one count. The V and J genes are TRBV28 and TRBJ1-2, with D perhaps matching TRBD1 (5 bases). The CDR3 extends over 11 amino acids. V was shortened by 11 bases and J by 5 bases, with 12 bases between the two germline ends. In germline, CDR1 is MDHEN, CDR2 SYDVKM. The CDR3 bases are TGTGCCCCGAGGGGTACTTATGGCTACACCTTC. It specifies CAPRGTYGYTF.

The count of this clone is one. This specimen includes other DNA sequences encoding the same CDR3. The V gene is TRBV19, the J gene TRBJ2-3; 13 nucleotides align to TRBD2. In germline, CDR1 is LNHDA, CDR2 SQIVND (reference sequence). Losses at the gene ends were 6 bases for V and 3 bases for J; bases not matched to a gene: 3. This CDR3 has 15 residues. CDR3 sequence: CASRLTSGGTDTQYF. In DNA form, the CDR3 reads TGTGCCAGTAGACTGACTAGCGGGGGGACAGATACGCAGTATTTT. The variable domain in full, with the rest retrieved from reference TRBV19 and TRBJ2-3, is DGGITQSPKYLFRKEGQNVTLSCEQNLNHDAMYWYRQDPGQGLRLIYYSQIVNDFQKGDIAEGYSVSREKKESFPLTVTSAQKNPTAFYLCASRLTSGGTDTQYFGPGTRLTVL.

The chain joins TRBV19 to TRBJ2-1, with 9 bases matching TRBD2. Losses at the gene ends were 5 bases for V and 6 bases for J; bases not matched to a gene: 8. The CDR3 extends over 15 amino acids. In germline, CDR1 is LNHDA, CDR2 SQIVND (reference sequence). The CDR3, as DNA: TGTGCCAGTAGTGTTAGCGGGAGTCTTACCAATGAGCAGTTCTTC. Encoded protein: CASSVSGSLTNEQFF.

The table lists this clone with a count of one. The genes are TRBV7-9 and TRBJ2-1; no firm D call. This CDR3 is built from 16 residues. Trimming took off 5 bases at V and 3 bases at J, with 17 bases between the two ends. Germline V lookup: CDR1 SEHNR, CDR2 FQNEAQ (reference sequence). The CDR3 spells CASSPSGQQDYNEQFF. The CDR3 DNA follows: TGTGCCAGCAGCCCCTCCGGTCAGCAAGACTACAATGAGCAGTTCTTC.

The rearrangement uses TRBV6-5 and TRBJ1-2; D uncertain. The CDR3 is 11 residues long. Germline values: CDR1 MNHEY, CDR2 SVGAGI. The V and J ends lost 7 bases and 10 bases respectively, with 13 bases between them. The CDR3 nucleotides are TGTGCCAGCAATTCCGGGAAGGACTACACCTTC. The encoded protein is CASNSGKDYTF.

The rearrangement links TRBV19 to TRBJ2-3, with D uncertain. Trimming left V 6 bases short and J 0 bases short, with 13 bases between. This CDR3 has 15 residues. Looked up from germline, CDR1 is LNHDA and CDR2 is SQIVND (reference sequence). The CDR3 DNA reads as TGTGCCAGTAGCCTCCTAGAGACTAGCACAGATACGCAGTATTTT. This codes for CASSLLETSTDTQYF.

CDR3 nucleotide sequence: TGTGCCAGTAGTAAAAACTCGCGGGTGTACTCTGGAAACACCATATATTTT. This codes for CASSKNSRVYSGNTIYF. The chain has TRBV19 and TRBJ1-3; no clear D. Germline V gene data show CDR1 as LNHDA and CDR2 as SQIVND (reference sequence). The V gene lost 4 bases and the J gene lost 0 bases, with 16 bases spanning the gap. This CDR3 has 17 residues.

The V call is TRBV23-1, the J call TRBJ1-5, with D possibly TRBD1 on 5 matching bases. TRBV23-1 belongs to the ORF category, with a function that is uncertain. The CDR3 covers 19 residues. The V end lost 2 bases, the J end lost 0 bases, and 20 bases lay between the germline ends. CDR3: CASSQPLRPTGHSNQPQHF. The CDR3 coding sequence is TGCGCCAGCAGTCAACCACTACGCCCTACAGGACATAGCAATCAGCCCCAGCATTTT.

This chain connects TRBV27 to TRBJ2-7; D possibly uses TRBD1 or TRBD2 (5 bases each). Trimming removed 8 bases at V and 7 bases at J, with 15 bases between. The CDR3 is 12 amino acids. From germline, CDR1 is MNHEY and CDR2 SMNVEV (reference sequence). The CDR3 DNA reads TGTGCCAGCCATGGGGGTTGGGGGGAGCAGTACTTC. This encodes CASHGGWGEQYF.

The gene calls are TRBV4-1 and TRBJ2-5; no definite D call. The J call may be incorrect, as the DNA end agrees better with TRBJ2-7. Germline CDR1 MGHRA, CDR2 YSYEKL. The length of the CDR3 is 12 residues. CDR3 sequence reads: CASSQVGYEQYF. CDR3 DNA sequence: TGCGCCAGCAGCCAAGTTGGCTACGAGCAGTACTTC.

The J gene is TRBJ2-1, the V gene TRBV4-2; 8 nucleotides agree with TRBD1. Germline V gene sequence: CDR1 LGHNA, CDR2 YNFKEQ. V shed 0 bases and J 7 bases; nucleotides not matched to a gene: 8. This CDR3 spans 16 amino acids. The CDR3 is CASSQDFQGARNEQFF. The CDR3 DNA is TGTGCCAGCAGCCAAGACTTCCAGGGGGCTAGGAATGAGCAGTTCTTC.

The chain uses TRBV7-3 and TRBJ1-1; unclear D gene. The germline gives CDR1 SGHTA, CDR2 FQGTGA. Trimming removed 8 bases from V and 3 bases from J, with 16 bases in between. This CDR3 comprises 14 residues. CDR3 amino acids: CASAPSLGDTEAFF. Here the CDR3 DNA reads TGTGCCAGCGCTCCCTCGCTTGGGGACACTGAAGCTTTCTTT.

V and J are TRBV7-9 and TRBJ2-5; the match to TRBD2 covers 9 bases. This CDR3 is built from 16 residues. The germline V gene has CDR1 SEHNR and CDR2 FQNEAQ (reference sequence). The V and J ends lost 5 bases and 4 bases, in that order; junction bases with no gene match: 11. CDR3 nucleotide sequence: TGTGCCAGCAGCCCCCCGGGACTAGCCTACCCAGAGACCCAGTACTTC. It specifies CASSPPGLAYPETQYF.

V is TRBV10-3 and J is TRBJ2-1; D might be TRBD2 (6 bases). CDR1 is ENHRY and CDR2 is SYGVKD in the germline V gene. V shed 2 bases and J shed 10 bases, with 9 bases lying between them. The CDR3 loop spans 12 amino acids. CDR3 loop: CAISERAGEQFF. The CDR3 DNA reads TGTGCCATCAGTGAGCGGGCGGGGGAGCAGTTCTTC.

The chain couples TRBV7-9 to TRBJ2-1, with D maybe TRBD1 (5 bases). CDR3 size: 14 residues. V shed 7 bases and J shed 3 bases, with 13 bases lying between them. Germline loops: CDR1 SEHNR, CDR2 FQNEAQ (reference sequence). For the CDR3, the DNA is TGTGCCAGCACCGATGACAGAGACTACAATGAGCAGTTCTTC. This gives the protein CASTDDRDYNEQFF.

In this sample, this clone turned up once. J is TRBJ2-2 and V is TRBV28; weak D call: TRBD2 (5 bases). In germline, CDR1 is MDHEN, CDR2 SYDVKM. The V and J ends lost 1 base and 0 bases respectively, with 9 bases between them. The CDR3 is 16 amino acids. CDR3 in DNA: TGTGCCAGCAGTTTATATATAGCGACGAACACCGGGGAGCTGTTTTTT. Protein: CASSLYIATNTGELFF.